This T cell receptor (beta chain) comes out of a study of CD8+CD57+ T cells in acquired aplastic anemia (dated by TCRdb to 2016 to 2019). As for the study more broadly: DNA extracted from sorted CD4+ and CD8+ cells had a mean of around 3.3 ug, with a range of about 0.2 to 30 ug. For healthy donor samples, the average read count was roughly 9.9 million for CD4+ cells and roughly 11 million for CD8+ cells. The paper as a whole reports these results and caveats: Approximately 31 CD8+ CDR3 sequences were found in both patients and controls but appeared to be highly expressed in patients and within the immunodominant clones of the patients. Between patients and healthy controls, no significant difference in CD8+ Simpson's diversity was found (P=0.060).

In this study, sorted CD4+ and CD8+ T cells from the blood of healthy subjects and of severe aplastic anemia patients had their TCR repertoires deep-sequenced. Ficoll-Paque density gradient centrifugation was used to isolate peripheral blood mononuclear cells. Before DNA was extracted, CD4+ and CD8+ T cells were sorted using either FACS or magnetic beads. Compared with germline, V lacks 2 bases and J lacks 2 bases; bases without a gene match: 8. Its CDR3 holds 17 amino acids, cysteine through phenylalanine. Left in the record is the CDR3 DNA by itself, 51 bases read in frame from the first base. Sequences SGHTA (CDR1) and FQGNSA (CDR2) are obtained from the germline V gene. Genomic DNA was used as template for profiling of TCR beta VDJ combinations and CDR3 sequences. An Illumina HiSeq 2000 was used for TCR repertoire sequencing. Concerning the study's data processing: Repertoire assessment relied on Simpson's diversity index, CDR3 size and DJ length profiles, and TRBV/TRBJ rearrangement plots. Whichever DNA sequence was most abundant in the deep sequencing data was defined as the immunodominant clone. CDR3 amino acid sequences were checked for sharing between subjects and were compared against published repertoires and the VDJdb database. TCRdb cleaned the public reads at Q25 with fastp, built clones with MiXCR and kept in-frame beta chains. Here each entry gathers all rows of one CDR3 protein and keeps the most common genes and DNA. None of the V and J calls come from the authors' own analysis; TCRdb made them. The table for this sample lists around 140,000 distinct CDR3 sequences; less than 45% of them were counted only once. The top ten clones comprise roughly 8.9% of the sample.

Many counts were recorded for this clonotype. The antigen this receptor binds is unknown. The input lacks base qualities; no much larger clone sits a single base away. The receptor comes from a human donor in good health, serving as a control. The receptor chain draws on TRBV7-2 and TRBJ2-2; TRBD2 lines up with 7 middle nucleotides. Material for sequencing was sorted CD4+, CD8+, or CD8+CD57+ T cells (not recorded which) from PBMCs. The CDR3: CASSLRLAVFNTGELFF. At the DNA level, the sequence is TGTGCCAGCAGCTTAAGGCTAGCGGTTTTTAACACCGGGGAGCTGTTTTTT.